These 16 T cell receptor beta chains were sequenced from one sample in a study of blood T cell repertoires in COVID-19. The protocol was immunoSEQ multiplex PCR, while the TCRdb copy is restricted to in-frame clones and leaves out a portion. Of around 150,000 clones in the sample, roughly 90% were seen once. Sequencing was carried out using peripheral blood. The source is a woman aged 55 to 70 with active or convalescent COVID-19.

The chain has TRBV4-3 and TRBJ2-5; 9 nucleotides match TRBD2. The CDR3 is 15 amino acids. Trimming removed 1 base from V and 2 bases from J; junction bases left unmatched: 2. Germline-derived CDR1 and CDR2 are LGHNA and YSLEER. CDR3 region: CASSQGLAGQETQYF. The CDR3 bases are TGCGCCAGCAGCCAAGGGCTAGCGGGGCAAGAGACCCAGTACTTC.

The table lists this clone with a count of one. The V and J genes are TRBV5-1 and TRBJ1-6; D possibly corresponds to TRBD1 (5 bases). The V end lost 0 bases, the J end lost 3 bases, and 7 bases lay between the germline ends. Germline CDR1 reads SGHRS; CDR2 reads YFSETQ. The CDR3 runs to 15 residues. The CDR3 DNA follows: TGCGCCAGCAGCTTGGACGGGGGCTATAATTCACCCCTCCACTTT. It codes for CASSLDGGYNSPLHF.

The chain carries TRBV6-5 and TRBJ1-1, with D possibly matching TRBD1 (5 bases). The germline V gene has CDR1 MNHEY and CDR2 SVGAGI. The CDR3 covers 15 residues. Trimming shortened V by 4 bases and J by 3 bases, and 15 bases separated the two germline ends. The CDR3 reads CASSSVLGGDTEAFF. CDR3 DNA: TGTGCCAGCAGTTCTGTGTTGGGAGGGGACACTGAAGCTTTCTTT.

This sequence joins TRBV4-3 and TRBJ2-1; D possibly corresponds to TRBD2 (6 bases). V gave up 0 bases and J gave up 3 bases, with 12 bases separating them. Germline CDR1 is LGHNA and CDR2 is YSLEER. This CDR3 has 16 residues. CDR3 sequence reads: CASSQDRAGRYNEQFF. CDR3 DNA: TGCGCCAGCAGCCAAGATCGCGCGGGGCGCTACAATGAGCAGTTCTTC.

The CDR3 loop is CASSPNQETQYF. The CDR3 DNA sequence: TGTGCCAGCTCACCCAACCAAGAGACCCAGTACTTC. The chain has TRBV18 and TRBJ2-5; D is unresolved. Between the trimmed V and J ends, which lost 3 bases and 0 bases, there was a span of 2 bases. The CDR3 extends over 12 amino acids. CDR1 KGHSH and CDR2 LQKENI come from the germline V gene.

The rearrangement uses TRBV13 and TRBJ2-3; 9 bases line up with TRBD1. CDR3 length: 18 amino acids. Unmatched junction bases numbered 19, after V lost 6 bases and J lost 6 bases. Germline V gene data show CDR1 as PRHDT and CDR2 as FYEKMQ (reference sequence). DNA of the CDR3: TGTGCCAGCAGTCCTCTTATATGGTCCCGGGACAGGGATGATACGCAGTATTTT. This sequence encodes CASSPLIWSRDRDDTQYF.

The rearrangement joins TRBV7-2 to TRBJ1-5; no clear D. This CDR3 is built from 17 residues. The germline V gene has CDR1 SGHTA and CDR2 FQGNSA. Trimming took 4 bases from V and 0 from J, leaving 16 bases between them. Here the CDR3 reads CASSSLGRTYSNQPQHF. CDR3 DNA: TGTGCCAGCAGCTCACTGGGAAGGACTTATAGCAATCAGCCCCAGCATTTT. Variable domain in full (rest from reference TRBV7-2 and TRBJ1-5): GAGVSQSPSNKVTEKGKDVELRCDPISGHTALYWYRQSLGQGLEFLIYFQGNSAPDKSGLPSDRFSAERTGGSVSTLTIQRTQQEDSAVYLCASSSLGRTYSNQPQHFGDGTRLSIL.

This chain joins TRBV7-2 and TRBJ2-5, with TRBD2 identical over 10 bases. The length of the CDR3 is 16 residues. V gave up 1 base and J gave up 5 bases; unmatched junction bases: 7. Germline CDR1 is SGHTA and CDR2 is FQGNSA. This CDR3 reads CASSLDGAGGPETQYF. The DNA of the CDR3 is TGTGCCAGCAGCTTAGACGGAGCGGGGGGGCCTGAGACCCAGTACTTC.

The chain carries TRBV6-6 and TRBJ2-1, with 7 positions matching TRBD2. Germline V CDR1 and CDR2: MNHNY, SVGAGI (reference sequence). CDR3 length: 15 amino acids. Unmatched junction bases numbered 6, after V lost 5 bases and J lost 2 bases. The chain's CDR3 is CASSPKAGPYNEQFF. The DNA for the CDR3 is TGTGCCAGCAGTCCCAAAGCGGGACCCTACAATGAGCAGTTCTTC.

The gene calls are TRBV5-8 and TRBJ2-1; TRBD1 aligns across 8 bases. Germline V CDR1 and CDR2: SGHTS, YDEGEE. CDR3 length: 15 residues. The junction had 4 bases not matched to a gene; V was cut back by 0 bases and J by 5 bases. CDR3 in amino acids: CASSLVGQGNNEQFF. The CDR3 region has the DNA TGTGCCAGCAGCTTGGTTGGACAGGGAAACAATGAGCAGTTCTTC.

This clone was observed at least ten times. The chain recombines TRBV30 with TRBJ1-5, with D possibly TRBD1 on 6 matching bases. The V end was cut by 4 bases, the J end by 5 bases, with 9 bases between. The CDR3 runs 12 residues. CDR1 is GTSNPN, CDR2 SVGIG, per germline (reference sequence). In DNA form, the CDR3 reads TGTGCCTGGAATTACAGGGATCAGCCCCAGCATTTT. Its translation: CAWNYRDQPQHF.

The V call is TRBV9, the J call TRBJ2-1, with D tentatively TRBD2 (6 bases). The CDR3 runs to 15 residues. Germline V CDR1 and CDR2: SGDLS, YYNGEE. Trimming took off 3 bases at V and 0 bases at J, with 10 bases between the two ends. The CDR3 sequence: CASSGDFRSYNEQFF. The DNA of the CDR3 is TGTGCCAGCAGCGGGGACTTCCGCTCCTACAATGAGCAGTTCTTC.

A single count supports this clone. The gene calls are TRBV18 and TRBJ2-7; TRBD2 is a possible D gene (6 bases). The CDR3 length is 15 residues. The germline V gene encodes CDR1 KGHSH and CDR2 LQKENI. V was shortened by 0 bases and J by 1 base, with 10 bases between the two germline ends. For the CDR3, the DNA is TGTGCCAGCTCACCACCGTTCCGGGGGTCCTACGAGCAGTACTTC. It yields the protein CASSPPFRGSYEQYF. Supplemented by reference TRBV18 and TRBJ2-7, the full variable domain reads NAGVMQNPRHLVRRRGQEARLRCSPMKGHSHVYWYRQLPEEGLKFMVYLQKENIIDESGMPKERFSAEFPKEGPSILRIQQVVRGDSAAYFCASSPPFRGSYEQYFGPGTRLTVT.

The genes are TRBV29-1 and TRBJ2-1; D unresolved. In germline, CDR1 is SQVTM, CDR2 ANQGSEA. The CDR3 sequence is 11 residues long. The ends were cut back, 3 bases at V and 5 bases at J, with 5 bases in the middle. CDR3: CSVDRNNEQFF. The DNA for the CDR3 is TGCAGCGTTGACAGAAACAATGAGCAGTTCTTC.

The chain carries TRBV2 and TRBJ2-5, with D perhaps TRBD2 (6 bases). V gave up 8 bases and J gave up 0 bases, with 7 bases separating them. Germline V gives CDR1 SNHLY, CDR2 FYNNEI. The CDR3 spans 12 residues. For the CDR3, the DNA is TGTGCCAGCCGGGGGTACCAAGAGACCCAGTACTTC. Amino acids: CASRGYQETQYF.

The chain is built from TRBV6-6 and TRBJ2-5; 7 bases fit TRBD1. The CDR3 contains 14 residues. Germline CDR1 and CDR2: MNHNY and SVGAGI (reference sequence). V trimming: 4 bases; J trimming: 5 bases; junction bases outside the gene matches: 7. This CDR3 is CASSSGQILETQYF. The CDR3 DNA reads as TGTGCCAGCAGTTCGGGACAGATCTTGGAGACCCAGTACTTC.